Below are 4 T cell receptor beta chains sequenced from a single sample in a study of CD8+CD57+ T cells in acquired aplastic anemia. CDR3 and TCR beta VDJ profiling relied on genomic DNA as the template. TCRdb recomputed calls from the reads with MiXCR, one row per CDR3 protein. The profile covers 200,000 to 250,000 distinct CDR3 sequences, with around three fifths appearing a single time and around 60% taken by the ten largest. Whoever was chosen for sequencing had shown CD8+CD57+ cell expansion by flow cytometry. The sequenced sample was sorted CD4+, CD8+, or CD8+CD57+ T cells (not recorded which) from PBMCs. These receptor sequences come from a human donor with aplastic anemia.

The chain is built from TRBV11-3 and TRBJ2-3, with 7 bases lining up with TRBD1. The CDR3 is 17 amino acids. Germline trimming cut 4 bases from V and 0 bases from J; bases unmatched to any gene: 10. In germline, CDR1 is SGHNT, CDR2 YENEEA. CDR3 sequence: CASSSTTGTASTDTQYF. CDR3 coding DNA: TGTGCCAGCAGCTCAACTACCGGGACAGCTAGCACAGATACGCAGTATTTT.

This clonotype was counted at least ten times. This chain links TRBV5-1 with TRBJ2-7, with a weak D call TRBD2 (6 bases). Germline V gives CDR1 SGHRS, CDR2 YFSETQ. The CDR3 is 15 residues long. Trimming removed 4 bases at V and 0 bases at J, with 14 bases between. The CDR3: CASSQLRGSSYEQYF. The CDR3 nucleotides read TGCGCCAGCAGCCAGCTCCGGGGGAGCTCCTACGAGCAGTACTTC.

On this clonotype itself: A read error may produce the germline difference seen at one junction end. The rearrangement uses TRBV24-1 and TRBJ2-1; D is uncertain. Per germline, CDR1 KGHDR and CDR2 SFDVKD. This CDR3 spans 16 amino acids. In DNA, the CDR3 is TGTGCCACCAGTGATTTCGGCAGTCTCCGCAACAATGAGCGGTTCTTC. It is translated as CATSDFGSLRNNERFF.

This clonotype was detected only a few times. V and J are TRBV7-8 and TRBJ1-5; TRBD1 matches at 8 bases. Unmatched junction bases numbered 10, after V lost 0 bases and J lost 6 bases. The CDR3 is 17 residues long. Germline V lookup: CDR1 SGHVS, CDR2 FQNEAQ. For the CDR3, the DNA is TGTGCCAGCAGCTTAGCCCCACTGACAGGGGTGGGTCAGCCCCAGCATTTT. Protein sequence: CASSLAPLTGVGQPQHF.